The 21 T cell receptor beta chains presented below share a single source sample, sequenced in a study of blood T cell repertoires in COVID-19. The repertoire was sequenced with immunoSEQ multiplex PCR; TCRdb's copy has only in-frame clones and lacks some. The table has just over 90,000 clones, roughly 88% seen once. Sequenced input: peripheral blood. Receptors originate from a human donor with active COVID-19. The donor label of this sample is uncertain.

This chain's CDR3 is CASREYRTPEKNTEAFF. In DNA form, the CDR3 reads TGTGCCAGCAGAGAATACCGGACACCGGAAAAGAACACTGAAGCTTTCTTT. This sequence joins TRBV2 and TRBJ1-1; TRBD1 might be the D (5 bases). Trimming cost V 6 bases and J 1 base, with 21 bases left between them. This CDR3 region has 17 residues. Germline CDR1 is SNHLY and CDR2 is FYNNEI.

The chain has TRBV5-6 and TRBJ1-5; unclear D gene. The CDR3 covers 17 residues. Trimming shortened V by 0 bases and J by 3 bases, and 16 bases separated the two germline ends. CDR1 is SGHDT and CDR2 is YYEEEE in the germline V gene. CDR3 nucleotides: TGTGCCAGCAGCTTGGGGAGACGGAGCCAATACAATCAGCCCCAGCATTTT. Its translation: CASSLGRRSQYNQPQHF. Drawing the rest from reference TRBV5-6 and TRBJ1-5, the complete variable domain is DAGVTQSPTHLIKTRGQQVTLRCSPKSGHDTVSWYQQALGQGPQFIFQYYEEEERQRGNFPDRFSGHQFPNYSSELNVNALLLGDSALYLCASSLGRRSQYNQPQHFGDGTRLSIL.

The chain couples TRBV2 to TRBJ2-2; D not resolved. Germline-derived CDR1 and CDR2 are SNHLY and FYNNEI. Trimming took off 4 bases at V and 6 bases at J, with 9 bases between the two ends. The CDR3 extends over 13 amino acids. The CDR3 DNA is TGTGCCAGCAGTGCGGTGGCGGCCGGGGAGCTGTTTTTT. This encodes CASSAVAAGELFF.

The gene calls are TRBV5-1 and TRBJ2-7; D may be TRBD2 (6 bases). This CDR3 spans 16 amino acids. V lost 0 bases and J lost 5, with 18 bases in between. Germline V gene lookup returns CDR1 SGHRS and CDR2 YFSETQ. In nucleotides, the CDR3 is TGCGCCAGCAGCTTGGTTGTACGGGGGAGTGCGGACGAGCAGTACTTC. Translated: CASSLVVRGSADEQYF.

The chain joins TRBV2 to TRBJ1-3, with TRBD1 matching over 7 bases. The CDR3 contains 14 residues. V shed 8 bases and J 0 bases; nucleotides not matched to a gene: 4. Per the germline V gene, CDR1 is SNHLY and CDR2 is FYNNEI. The CDR3 DNA reads TGTGCCAGCTCGGGACAGTACTCTGGAAACACCATATATTTT. Translating gives CASSGQYSGNTIYF.

This sequence joins TRBV2 and TRBJ2-5; 7 bases are shared with TRBD2. Germline assignment: CDR1 SNHLY and CDR2 FYNNEI. Trimming cost V 3 bases and J 5 bases; bases outside gene matches: 9. The CDR3 totals 15 residues. The CDR3 DNA is TGTGCCAGCAGTGATCCGGGACTAAAAGGGGAGACCCAGTACTTC. Protein product: CASSDPGLKGETQYF.

This chain uses TRBV18 with TRBJ2-5, with 8 bases aligning to TRBD2. J lost 3 bases, V lost 3 bases, and 9 bases had no gene match. The CDR3 totals 16 residues. Per germline, CDR1 KGHSH and CDR2 LQKENI. CDR3 in DNA: TGTGCCAGCTCACCCCTGAGCGGGGGATCCAAAGAGACCCAGTACTTC. Translated, it gives CASSPLSGGSKETQYF.

The rearrangement joins TRBV6-6 to TRBJ1-5, with 12 bases identical to TRBD1. Germline CDR1 MNHNY, CDR2 SVGAGI (reference sequence). The V segment lost 6 bases and the J segment 11 bases; nucleotides outside the gene matches: 5. This CDR3 spans 13 amino acids. CDR3 in amino acids: CASRGDRGRAQHF. The CDR3 DNA reads as TGTGCCAGCAGGGGGGACAGGGGGCGCGCCCAGCATTTT.

The V and J genes are TRBV5-4 and TRBJ2-7, with D maybe TRBD1 (5 bases). Germline assignment: CDR1 SGHNT and CDR2 YYREEE (reference sequence). Between the trimmed V and J ends, which lost 6 bases and 6 bases, there was a span of 13 bases. CDR3 length: 12 amino acids. The CDR3 DNA is TGTGCCAGCAAAAGCACAGGTTTCGAGCAGTACTTC. Amino acid sequence: CASKSTGFEQYF.

The J gene is TRBJ2-7, the V gene TRBV12-3 or TRBV12-4, with D possibly being TRBD1 (6 bases). Trimming took off 3 bases at V and 2 bases at J, with 8 bases between the two ends. The CDR3 totals 13 residues. The CDR3 DNA reads TGTGCCAGCAGTTTTAAGGGGGCCTACGAGCAGTACTTC. Its protein product is CASSFKGAYEQYF.

The chain employs TRBV7-3 and TRBJ2-2; TRBD2 matches at 15 bases. The CDR3 length is 19 residues. Germline V gene lookup returns CDR1 SGHTA and CDR2 FQGTGA. J gave up 3 bases and V 8 bases, and 13 bases lay outside the gene matches. CDR3 amino acids: CASQKAGLAGGPDTGELFF. The CDR3 DNA is TGTGCCAGCCAAAAAGCGGGACTAGCGGGGGGTCCCGACACCGGGGAGCTGTTTTTT.

V usage is TRBV6-5 and J usage is TRBJ2-3; no firm D call. The CDR3 loop spans 16 amino acids. The V end was cut by 0 bases, the J end by 0 bases, with 10 bases between. Germline V CDR1 and CDR2: MNHEY, SVGAGI. The CDR3 region is CASSYSELLSTDTQYF. In DNA form, the CDR3 reads TGTGCCAGCAGTTACTCGGAGCTACTTAGCACAGATACGCAGTATTTT.

This clone was seen just once. The CDR3 region is CASSSGGALRGGTEAFF. CDR3 DNA: TGTGCCAGCAGCTCGGGAGGGGCACTCCGTGGAGGAACTGAAGCTTTCTTT. V gene TRBV5-8 combines with J gene TRBJ1-1, with D tentatively TRBD1 (5 bases). CDR1 and CDR2 (germline): SGHTS, YDEGEE. The CDR3 spans 17 residues. The V and J ends lost 3 bases and 5 bases respectively, with 23 bases between them.

The chain employs TRBV28 and TRBJ1-6; D is uncertain. The germline gives CDR1 MDHEN, CDR2 SYDVKM. The V end lost 6 bases, the J end lost 5 bases, and 14 bases lay between the germline ends. This CDR3 has 15 residues. The CDR3 DNA reads TGTGCCAGCAGCCCCCACTCCTTCGATAATTCACCCCTCCACTTT. Amino acid sequence: CASSPHSFDNSPLHF.

V usage is TRBV28 and J usage is TRBJ2-5; 8 bases are shared with TRBD1. Germline V gene sequence: CDR1 MDHEN, CDR2 SYDVKM. The CDR3 covers 15 residues. The ends lost 6 bases at V and 4 bases at J; junction bases unmatched: 10. The CDR3 DNA is TGTGCCAGCAGGGGGACCGACAGGGGCCGAGAGACCCAGTACTTC. It translates to CASRGTDRGRETQYF.

In this sample, this clone turned up a few times. This chain links TRBV27 with TRBJ1-5; D remains ambiguous. Per germline, CDR1 MNHEY and CDR2 SMNVEV (reference sequence). This CDR3 is built from 15 residues. With 5 bases removed from V and 2 bases from J, the gap between germline ends came to 13 bases. The CDR3 loop reads CASSGSRGGNQPQHF. CDR3 DNA: TGTGCCAGCAGTGGCAGCCGAGGAGGCAATCAGCCCCAGCATTTT.

The chain carries TRBV5-4 and TRBJ1-2, with TRBD1 identical over 7 bases. The junction had 11 bases not matched to a gene; V was cut back by 7 bases and J by 5 bases. The CDR3 has 14 amino acids. Germline CDR1 and CDR2: SGHNT and YYREEE (reference sequence). The CDR3 DNA reads as TGTGCCAGCTGGGTTCAGGGACAGAATTATGGCTACACCTTC. Translation gives CASWVQGQNYGYTF.

V gene TRBV9 combines with J gene TRBJ2-1; D gene ambiguous. Germline lookup yields CDR1 SGDLS and CDR2 YYNGEE. The ends were cut back, 0 bases at V and 5 bases at J, with 12 bases in the middle. This CDR3 spans 15 amino acids. The CDR3 loop is CASSVAPAGDNEQFF. DNA for the CDR3: TGTGCCAGCAGCGTAGCCCCGGCTGGAGACAATGAGCAGTTCTTC. Full variable domain (outside the CDR3, taken from reference TRBV9 and TRBJ2-1): DSGVTQTPKHLITATGQRVTLRCSPRSGDLSVYWYQQSLDQGLQFLIQYYNGEERAKGNILERFSAQQFPDLHSELNLSSLELGDSALYFCASSVAPAGDNEQFFGPGTRLTVL.

The chain uses TRBV6-4 and TRBJ2-3; maybe TRBD1 (5 bases). The CDR3 spans 14 residues. CDR1 MRHNA and CDR2 SNTAGT come from the germline V gene. V was pared by 2 bases and J by 3 bases, with 9 bases between. CDR3 residues: CASSDRGGTDTQYF. The CDR3 bases are TGTGCCAGCAGTGACAGGGGTGGTACAGATACGCAGTATTTT.

The chain couples TRBV9 to TRBJ2-3, with 8 nucleotides matching TRBD1. Unmatched junction bases numbered 4, after V lost 4 bases and J lost 0 bases. This CDR3 comprises 15 residues. The germline V gene has CDR1 SGDLS and CDR2 YYNGEE. The CDR3 DNA sequence: TGTGCCAGCAGCCCTAGACAGGGGAGCACAGATACGCAGTATTTT. Its translation is CASSPRQGSTDTQYF.

V is TRBV7-2 and J is TRBJ2-2, with D possibly TRBD2 on 5 matching bases. Germline CDR1 and CDR2: SGHTA and FQGNSA. Trimming removed 6 bases from V and 3 bases from J, with 11 bases in between. The CDR3 is made up of 14 amino acids. CDR3 residues: CASSHAGYTGELFF. As DNA, the CDR3 is TGTGCCAGCAGTCACGCGGGCTACACCGGGGAGCTGTTTTTT. The whole variable domain, remainder taken from reference TRBV7-2 and TRBJ2-2, is GAGVSQSPSNKVTEKGKDVELRCDPISGHTALYWYRQSLGQGLEFLIYFQGNSAPDKSGLPSDRFSAERTGGSVSTLTIQRTQQEDSAVYLCASSHAGYTGELFFGEGSRLTVL.